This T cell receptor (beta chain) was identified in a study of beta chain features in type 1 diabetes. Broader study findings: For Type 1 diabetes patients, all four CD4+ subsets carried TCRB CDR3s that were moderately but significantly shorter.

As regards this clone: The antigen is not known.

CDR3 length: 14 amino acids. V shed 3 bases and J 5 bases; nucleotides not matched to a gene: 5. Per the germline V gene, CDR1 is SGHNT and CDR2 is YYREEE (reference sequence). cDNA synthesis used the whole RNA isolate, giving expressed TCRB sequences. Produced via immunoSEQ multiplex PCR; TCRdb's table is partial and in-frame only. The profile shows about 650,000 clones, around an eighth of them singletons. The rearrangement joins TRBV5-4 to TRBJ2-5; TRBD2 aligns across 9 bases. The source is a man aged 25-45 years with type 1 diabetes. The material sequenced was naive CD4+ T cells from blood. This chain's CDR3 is CASSYTGTSETQYF. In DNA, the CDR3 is TGTGCCAGCAGCTACACCGGGACTAGCGAGACCCAGTACTTC.